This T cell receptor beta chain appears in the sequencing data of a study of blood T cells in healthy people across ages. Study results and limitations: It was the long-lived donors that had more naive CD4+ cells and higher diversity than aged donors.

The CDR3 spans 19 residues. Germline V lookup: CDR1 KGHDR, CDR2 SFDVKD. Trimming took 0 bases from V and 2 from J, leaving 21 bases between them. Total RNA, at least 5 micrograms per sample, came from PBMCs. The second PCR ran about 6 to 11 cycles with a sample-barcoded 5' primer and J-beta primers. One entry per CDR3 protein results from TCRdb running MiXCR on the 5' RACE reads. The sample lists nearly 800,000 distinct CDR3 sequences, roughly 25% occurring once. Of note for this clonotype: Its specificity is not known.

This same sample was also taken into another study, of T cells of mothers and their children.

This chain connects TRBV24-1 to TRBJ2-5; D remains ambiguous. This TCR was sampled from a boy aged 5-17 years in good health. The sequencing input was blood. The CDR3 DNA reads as TGTGCCACCAGTGATTTGCGAATATTCACAAGAAACCTACAAGAGACCCAGTACTTC. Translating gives CATSDLRIFTRNLQETQYF.